This T cell receptor (beta chain) was recorded in a study of T cell repertoires in cytomegalovirus infection. Overall study results and limits: The response measured ex vivo was dominated by TCR beta clonotypes (HLA-C-restricted and CMV-specific).

CDR1 is MNHNY, CDR2 SVGAGI, per germline (reference sequence). The V and J ends lost 7 bases and 8 bases respectively, with 29 bases between them. The CDR3 consists of 17 residues. TCRdb reprocessed the reads via MiXCR and lists one record per CDR3 protein. The sample has more than 500,000 distinct CDR3 sequences; approximately 15% are singletons. As for this clonotype: No antigen is known for it.

The source is a human donor in good health (CMV status not recorded). Some clones in this sample may be carry-over from other donors' samples. This rearrangement joins TRBV6-6 to TRBJ1-2, with D perhaps TRBD1 (5 bases). Sequenced sample: CD8+ T cells from PBMCs. DNA for the CDR3: TGTGCCAGCACTCCAAGAGGGACGATATTCGACAGAGACGGCTACACCTTC. This translates into CASTPRGTIFDRDGYTF.